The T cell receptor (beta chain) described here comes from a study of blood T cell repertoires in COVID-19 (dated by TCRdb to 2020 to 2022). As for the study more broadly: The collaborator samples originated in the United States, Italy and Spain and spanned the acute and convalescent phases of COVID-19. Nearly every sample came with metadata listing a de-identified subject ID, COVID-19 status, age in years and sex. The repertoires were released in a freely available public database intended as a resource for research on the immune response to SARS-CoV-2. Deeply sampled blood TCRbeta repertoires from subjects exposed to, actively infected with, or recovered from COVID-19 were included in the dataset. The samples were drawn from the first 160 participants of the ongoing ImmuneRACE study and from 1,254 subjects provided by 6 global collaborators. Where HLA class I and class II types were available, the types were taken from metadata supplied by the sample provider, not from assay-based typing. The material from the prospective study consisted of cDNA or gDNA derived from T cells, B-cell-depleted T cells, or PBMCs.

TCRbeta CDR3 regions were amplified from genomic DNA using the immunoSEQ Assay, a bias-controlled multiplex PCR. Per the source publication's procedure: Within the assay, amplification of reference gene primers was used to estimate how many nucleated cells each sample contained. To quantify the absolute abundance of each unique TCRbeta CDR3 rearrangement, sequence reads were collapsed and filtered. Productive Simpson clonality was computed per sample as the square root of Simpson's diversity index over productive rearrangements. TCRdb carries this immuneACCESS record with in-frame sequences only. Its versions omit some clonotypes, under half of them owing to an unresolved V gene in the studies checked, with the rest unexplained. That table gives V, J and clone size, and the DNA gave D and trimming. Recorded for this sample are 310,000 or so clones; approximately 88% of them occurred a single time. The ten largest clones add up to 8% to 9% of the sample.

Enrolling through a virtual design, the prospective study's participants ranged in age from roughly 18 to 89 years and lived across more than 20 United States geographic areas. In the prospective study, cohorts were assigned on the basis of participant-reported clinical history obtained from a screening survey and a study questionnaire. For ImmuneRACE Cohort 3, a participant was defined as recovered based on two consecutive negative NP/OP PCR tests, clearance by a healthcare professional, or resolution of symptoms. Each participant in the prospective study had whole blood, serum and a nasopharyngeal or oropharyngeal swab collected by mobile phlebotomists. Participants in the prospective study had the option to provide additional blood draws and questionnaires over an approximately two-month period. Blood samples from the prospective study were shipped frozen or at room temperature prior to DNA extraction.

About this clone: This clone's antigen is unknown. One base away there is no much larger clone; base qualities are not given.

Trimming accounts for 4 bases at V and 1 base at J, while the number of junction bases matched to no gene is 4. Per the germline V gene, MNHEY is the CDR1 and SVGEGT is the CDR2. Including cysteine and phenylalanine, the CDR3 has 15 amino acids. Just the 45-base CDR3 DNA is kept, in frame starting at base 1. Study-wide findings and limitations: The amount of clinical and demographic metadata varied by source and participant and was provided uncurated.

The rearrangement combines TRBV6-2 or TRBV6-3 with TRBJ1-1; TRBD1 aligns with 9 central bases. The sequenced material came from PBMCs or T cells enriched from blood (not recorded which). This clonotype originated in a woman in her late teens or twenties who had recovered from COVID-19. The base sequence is TGTGCCAGCAGTTCCACGGACAGGGGGAACACTGAAGCTTTCTTT. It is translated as CASSSTDRGNTEAFF.